The rows below give T cell receptor beta chains drawn from one sample of a study of cytomegalovirus exposure and HLA in healthy donors. Only in-frame clones appear in the TCRdb table, and some are missing; sequencing was by immunoSEQ multiplex PCR. The sample includes tens of thousands of clones, roughly 82% of them seen just once. Sequenced input: PBMCs. Receptors originate from a woman aged 18-29 years in good health and CMV-seropositive. CDR3s include the opening cysteine and the closing phenylalanine or tryptophan. D genes are given only for firm matches. The size entry is marked missing in some rows and otherwise reads once, few, many or a size class.

cdr3_length d_call j_call v_call clone_size cdr3_nt cdr3_aa
13 TRBD1 TRBJ1-2 TRBV7-9 NA TGTGCCAGCAGCTTAGCACAGGGGGTCGGCTACACCTTC CASSLAQGVGYTF
14 TRBD1 TRBJ1-1 TRBV11-3 NA TGTGCCAGCAGCTTGCAGGGGGCGAACACTGAAGCTTTCTTT CASSLQGANTEAFF
16 TRBD1 TRBJ2-1 TRBV15 NA TGTGCCACCAGCAGACCCCGACAGGGGGCTGAGTATGAGCAGTTCTTC CATSRPRQGAEYEQFF
13 TRBD1 TRBJ1-2 TRBV5-5 NA TGTGCCAGCAGCTTGGATGAGGGGACAGGTGCCACCTTC CASSLDEGTGATF
14 TRBD1 TRBJ2-7 TRBV10-3 NA TGTGCCACCACGGGGACAGGAAAGGGGTACGAGCAGTACTTC CATTGTGKGYEQYF
16 TRBD2 TRBJ2-5 TRBV4-3 few TGCGCCAGCAGCCAATCGGGTAGCGGGGGGGTCGAGACCCAGTACTTC CASSQSGSGGVETQYF
14 NA TRBJ2-7 TRBV7-3 NA TGTGCCAGCAGCTTAAGGCCAGGGAGGAGCGAGCAGTACTTC CASSLRPGRSEQYF
16 NA TRBJ1-2 TRBV28 once TGTGCCAGCGAGAAGATGCTTAGAGGGACACCTGATGGCTACACCTTC CASEKMLRGTPDGYTF
13 NA TRBJ2-2 TRBV6-4 once TGTGCCAGCAGTGACTCGAGTGTCGGGGAGCTGTTTTTT CASSDSSVGELFF
12 NA TRBJ1-5 TRBV6-1 NA TGTGCCAGCAGTTCATCTGAGCCGCCCCAGCATTTT CASSSSEPPQHF
13 TRBD1 TRBJ2-7 TRBV6-6 NA TGTGCCAGCAGTAGGGGACAGGGGGCGGTGCAGTACTTC CASSRGQGAVQYF
16 NA TRBJ1-6 TRBV7-3 NA TGTGCCAGCAGCTTACTAACGGCACAGGGAAATTCACCCCTCCACTTT CASSLLTAQGNSPLHF
14 TRBD1 TRBJ2-1 TRBV6-6 NA TGTGCCAGCAGTGGGACAGGAGGTTTCAATGAGCAGTTCTTC CASSGTGGFNEQFF
16 TRBD1 TRBJ1-5 TRBV7-8 few TGTGCCAGCAGCCTCCAGGGACAGGGAAATAATCAGCCCCAGCATTTT CASSLQGQGNNQPQHF
13 TRBD1 TRBJ1-1 TRBV29-1 NA TGCAGCGTCCGAGGGGGCGTCGACACTGAAGCTTTCTTT CSVRGGVDTEAFF
15 TRBD2 TRBJ2-2 TRBV10-3 NA TGTGCCATCAGTGAAGGCGGGAGAAACACCGGGGAGCTGTTTTTT CAISEGGRNTGELFF
12 NA TRBJ1-3 TRBV23-1 NA TGCGCCAGCAGTCAAGGACACCCGACCATATATTTT CASSQGHPTIYF
16 TRBD2 TRBJ2-1 TRBV6-5 once TGTGCCAGCAGTTACGGTGGTAGCGGGGGGTTGTATGAGCAGTTCTTC CASSYGGSGGLYEQFF
16 NA TRBJ2-1 TRBV7-9 NA TGTGCCAGCAGCTCTTGGCTAAGCGGCTCCTACAATGAGCAGTTCTTC CASSSWLSGSYNEQFF
15 NA TRBJ2-3 TRBV25-1 medium-sized TGTGCCAGCACCCCGCAGGGGGGAAGCACAGATACGCAGTATTTT CASTPQGGSTDTQYF
15 TRBD2 TRBJ2-2 TRBV7-6 once TGTGCCAGCAGCCGCACTAGCGGGGGGACCGGGGAGCTGTTTTTT CASSRTSGGTGELFF
14 NA TRBJ2-5 TRBV7-2 NA TGTGCCAGCAGCGTAGCGGCTTTACAAGAGACCCAGTACTTC CASSVAALQETQYF
16 TRBD2 TRBJ2-3 TRBV4-3 NA TGCGCCAGCAGCCAAGCTGGACTAGCGCGATCAGATACGCAGTATTTT CASSQAGLARSDTQYF
16 TRBD2 TRBJ2-5 TRBV28 NA TGTGCCAGCAGTTCCTATCCTAGCGGGAGGCAAGAGACCCAGTACTTC CASSSYPSGRQETQYF
15 NA TRBJ1-4 TRBV29-1 NA TGCAGCGCCCTCTCGCTCGCCGGGGGTAATGAAAAACTGTTTTTT CSALSLAGGNEKLFF
14 NA TRBJ2-7 TRBV27 NA TGTGCCAGCAGTTTCGCGACAGGAACCTACGAGCAGTACTTC CASSFATGTYEQYF
12 TRBD1 TRBJ2-4 TRBV13 NA TGTGCCAGCAGCGCGCGGACAGGGGGTCAGTACTTC CASSARTGGQYF
14 TRBD2 TRBJ2-1 TRBV6-6 NA TGTGCCAGCAGTTACCGGACTAGTTCTACTGAGCAGTTCTTC CASSYRTSSTEQFF
17 TRBD2 TRBJ2-1 TRBV7-9 few TGTTCCAGCAGCTCGAAACGACTAGCGGGAGTCAACAATGAGCAGTTCTTC CSSSSKRLAGVNNEQFF
16 NA TRBJ1-2 TRBV7-9 NA TGTGCCAGCAGCTTAGATCGGCAGGGAGGAAACTATGGCTACACCTTC CASSLDRQGGNYGYTF
15 TRBD1 TRBJ1-1 TRBV19 NA TGTGCCAGTAGTAGGGACAGGAGACCGAACACTGAAGCTTTCTTT CASSRDRRPNTEAFF
13 NA TRBJ2-7 TRBV29-1 NA TGCAGCGTCCGGGTTGACTTTGTCAACGAGCAGTACTTC CSVRVDFVNEQYF
16 TRBD1 TRBJ1-1 TRBV6-5 few TGTGCCAGCAGTTACTCGTCCGGGACAGGGGCGACTGAAGCTTTCTTT CASSYSSGTGATEAFF
14 NA TRBJ1-3 TRBV10-3 NA TGCGCCATCAGGGGTACAGGGTCTGGAAACACCATATATTTT CAIRGTGSGNTIYF
15 NA TRBJ2-1 TRBV5-4 few TGTGCCAGCAGACATGCGGGAAGCTCCTACAATGAGCAGTTCTTC CASRHAGSSYNEQFF
16 TRBD2 TRBJ2-7 TRBV6-1 NA TGTGCCAGCAGTGAGGGACTCACGGGACTAGCGCATAAGCAGTACTTC CASSEGLTGLAHKQYF
18 TRBD2 TRBJ2-7 TRBV5-1 NA TGCGCCAGCAGCTCCCACGGCACCCGTCTAGCGGGTCGCTACGAGCAGTACTTC CASSSHGTRLAGRYEQYF
16 TRBD1 TRBJ2-1 TRBV15 NA TGTGCCACCAGCAGAGATAGGGGGCGCTCCTACAATGAGCAGTTCTTC CATSRDRGRSYNEQFF
14 TRBD2 TRBJ2-1 TRBV27 NA TGTGCCAGCAGGGGGACTAGCGGGAATCATGAGCAGTTCTTC CASRGTSGNHEQFF
14 TRBD1 TRBJ2-2 TRBV6-4 few TGTGCCAGCAGTGGACAGGGGGCCACCGGGGAGCTGTTTTTT CASSGQGATGELFF